This T cell receptor beta chain was identified in a study of blood T cell repertoires in COVID-19. Study-level information: Specimens from acute and convalescent COVID-19 originated in the United States, Italy and Spain. T cells, B-cell-depleted T cells, or PBMCs supplied cDNA or gDNA.

Sequencing used immunoSEQ multiplex PCR; TCRdb keeps in-frame clones, though not all of them. Among about 150,000 clones listed, approximately 85% were seen once. Patients from Seattle were sampled longitudinally, starting during active infection. The sample comprised peripheral blood. The receptor's source is a man between 60 and 75 years old with COVID-19, enrolled during active disease.

CDR3 sequence (DNA): TGTGCCAGCAGTTCTCTACAGGGGGGCTATAGCAATCAGCCCCAGCATTTT. Amino acids: CASSSLQGGYSNQPQHF. The V gene is TRBV28, the J gene TRBJ1-5, with 8 bases matching TRBD1. With 4 bases clipped from V and 0 bases from J, the junction kept 8 bases outside the gene matches. CDR3 length equals 17 residues. The germline gives CDR1 MDHEN, CDR2 SYDVKM.